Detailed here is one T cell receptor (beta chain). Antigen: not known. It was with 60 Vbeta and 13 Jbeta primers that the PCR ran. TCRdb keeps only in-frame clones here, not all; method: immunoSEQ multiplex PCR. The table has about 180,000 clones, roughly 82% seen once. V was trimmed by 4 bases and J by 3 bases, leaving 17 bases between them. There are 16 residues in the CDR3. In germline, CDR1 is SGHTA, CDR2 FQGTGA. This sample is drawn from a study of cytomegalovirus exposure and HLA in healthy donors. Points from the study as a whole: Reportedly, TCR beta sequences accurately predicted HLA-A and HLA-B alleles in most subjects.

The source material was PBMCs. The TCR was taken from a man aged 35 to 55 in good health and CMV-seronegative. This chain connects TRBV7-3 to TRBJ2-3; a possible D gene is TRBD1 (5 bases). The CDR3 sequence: CASSSNPQGTTDTQYF. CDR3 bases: TGTGCCAGCAGCTCCAATCCTCAGGGTACTACAGATACGCAGTATTTT.